The 20 T cell receptor beta chains in this list originate from one sample, sequenced in a study of T cell clonality in common variable immunodeficiency. Only in-frame clones appear in the TCRdb table, and some are missing; sequencing was by immunoSEQ multiplex PCR. This sample comprises approximately 52,000 clones, none seen once only. Sequenced material: peripheral blood mononuclear cells. These receptors were taken from a person aged 18-69 years in good health.

There are many counts of this clone. One end of the junction does not line up with germline, which may come from a read error. The read comes to an end 3 residues before the CDR3 does, leaving the germline J gene to fill in the end. The chain recombines TRBV4-2 with TRBJ2-2; no clear D gene. CDR3 length: 15 amino acids. Germline V gene lookup returns CDR1 LGHNA and CDR2 YNFKEQ. Incomplete CDR3 DNA: TGCGCCAGCAGCCAAGACGAGGCGAACACCGGGGAG. Protein sequence: CASSQDEANTGE. The complete CDR3 reads CASSQDEANTGELFF.

By sample share, this clone is medium-sized. The read falls 3 residues short of the CDR3 end, and the missing part is taken from the germline J gene. This sequence joins TRBV30 and TRBJ2-3; no clear D gene. The V gene's germline CDR1 is GTSNPN and CDR2 SVGIG (reference sequence). This CDR3 has 10 amino acids. CDR3: CAWSEQTQYF. CDR3 DNA (partial): TGTGCCTGGAGTGAGCAAACG.

This clone was found many times. The read terminates 3 residues before the CDR3 end, so the remaining end is supplied by the germline J gene. The chain joins TRBV20-1 to TRBJ1-1; TRBD1 is a possible D gene (6 bases). This CDR3 has 13 amino acids. The ends were cut back, 5 bases at V and 3 bases at J, with 13 bases in the middle. CDR1 is DFQATT and CDR2 is SNEGSKA in the germline V gene (reference sequence). CDR3 sequence reads: CSAVTGIDTEAFF. The CDR3 DNA, read in part, is TGCAGTGCTGTTACAGGGATCGACACTGAA.

This clone was seen many times. The read gets to within 3 residues of the CDR3 end, and the germline J gene fills in the rest. The chain combines TRBV15 with TRBJ2-2; TRBD2 matches at 8 bases. Germline values: CDR1 LNHNV, CDR2 YYDKDF (reference sequence). The CDR3 loop spans 13 amino acids. The part of the CDR3 DNA that was read is TGTGTCTTAGCGGGATTGAACACCGGGGAG. Protein sequence: CVLAGLNTGE. The whole CDR3 reads CVLAGLNTGELFF. The complete variable domain, with remaining parts taken from reference TRBV15 and TRBJ2-2, reads DAMVIQNPRYQVTQFGKPVTLSCSQTLNHNVMYWYQQKSSQAPKLLFHYYDKDFNNEADTPDNFQSRRPNTSFCFLDIRSPGLGDTAMYLCVLAGLNTGELFFGEGSRLTVL.

This clone was seen more than once but under ten times. Coverage ceases 3 residues before the CDR3 finishes, and the germline J gene fills in the end. The chain couples TRBV20-1 to TRBJ2-7; D tentatively fits TRBD1 or TRBD2 (6 bases each). The CDR3 covers 14 residues. CDR1 and CDR2 from the germline V gene are DFQATT and SNEGSKA (reference sequence). Trimming left V 6 bases short and J 3 bases short, with 18 bases between. CDR3 DNA, as far as it was read: TGCAGTGCCCCTCGGGGCAGGGGAGGCTACGAG. As protein: CSAPRGRGGYE. The entire CDR3 sequence reads CSAPRGRGGYEQYF.

There are many counts of this clone. The read ends 3 residues before the CDR3 terminus; that terminus is restored from the germline J gene. The chain joins TRBV7-6 to TRBJ2-5; the match to TRBD2 covers 8 bases. V was clipped by 3 bases and J by 4 bases; unmatched bases: 7. The CDR3 is 15 residues long. The germline V gene encodes CDR1 SGHVS and CDR2 FNYEAQ. The CDR3 region is CASSLGAGGGETQYF. The sequenced part of the CDR3 DNA is TGTGCCAGCAGCTTGGGTGCGGGAGGAGGAGAGACC. Supplemented by reference TRBV7-6 and TRBJ2-5, the full variable domain reads GAGVSQSPRYKVTKRGQDVALRCDPISGHVSLYWYRQALGQGPEFLTYFNYEAQQDKSGLPNDRFSAERPEGSISTLTIQRTEQRDSAMYRCASSLGAGGGETQYFGPGTRLLVL.

The table lists this clone with many counts. The read finishes 3 residues shy of the CDR3 end, and the germline J gene is used to complete it. The gene calls are TRBV20-1 and TRBJ1-3; tentatively, D is TRBD1 (6 bases). V dropped 1 base and J dropped 5 bases, with 12 bases sitting between them. The CDR3 loop spans 14 amino acids. Germline CDR1 DFQATT, CDR2 SNEGSKA (reference sequence). The DNA read from the CDR3 is TGCAGTGCTAGAGGAGGGGGACCCCGAAACACC. The encoded protein is CSARGGGPRNT. The entire CDR3 is CSARGGGPRNTIYF.

Remarks on this clone: The CDR3 is cut off 3 residues early in the read; its end comes from the germline J gene. This chain links TRBV19 with TRBJ1-1; TRBD1 agrees at 7 bases. CDR1 LNHDA and CDR2 SQIVND come from the germline V gene (reference sequence). The CDR3 loop spans 15 amino acids. V trimming: 3 bases; J trimming: 1 base; junction bases outside the gene matches: 5. The sequenced part of the CDR3 DNA is TGTGCCAGTAGTATGACAGGGATATCGAACACTGAA. Protein: CASSMTGISNTE. The entire CDR3 sequence reads CASSMTGISNTEAFF.

There are many counts of this clone. The read halts 3 residues ahead of the CDR3 end, with the missing end drawn from the germline J gene. The rearrangement uses TRBV5-1 and TRBJ2-3; D remains ambiguous. The CDR3 runs to 15 residues. From germline, CDR1 is SGHRS and CDR2 YFSETQ. V shed 0 bases and J shed 0 bases, with 8 bases lying between them. CDR3 in amino acids: CASSLGLASTDTQYF. CDR3 DNA (partial): TGCGCCAGCAGCTTGGGGCTGGCTAGCACAGATACG.

The sample holds many counts of this clone. The read terminates 3 residues ahead of where the CDR3 ends, so the germline J gene completes it. The chain is built from TRBV4-1 and TRBJ1-1; D is ambiguous. CDR1 is MGHRA, CDR2 YSYEKL, per germline. V gave up 2 bases and J gave up 3 bases, with 16 bases separating them. The CDR3 totals 16 residues. CDR3 loop: CASSQPPWRTDTEAFF. The covered CDR3 bases are TGCGCCAGCAGCCAACCCCCTTGGAGAACAGACACTGAA.

This clone was seen ten or more times. The sequence runs out 3 residues before the end of the CDR3; the remainder is reconstructed from the germline J gene. This chain joins TRBV20-1 and TRBJ1-6; maybe TRBD1 (6 bases). The CDR3 sequence is 15 residues long. V was cut by 1 base and J by 4 bases, with 11 bases left in between. Per the germline V gene, CDR1 is DFQATT and CDR2 is SNEGSKA (reference sequence). CDR3 DNA, as far as it was read: TGCAGTGCTAGAGGTTTACAGGGTTATAATTCACCC. This codes for CSARGLQGYNSP. The entire CDR3 is CSARGLQGYNSPLHF.

This clone was observed at least ten times. The read gets to within 3 residues of the CDR3 end, and the germline J gene fills in the rest. The gene calls are TRBV2 and TRBJ2-2; D is perhaps TRBD1 (7 bases). The V and J ends lost 6 bases and 4 bases respectively, with 15 bases between them. The germline V gene has CDR1 SNHLY and CDR2 FYNNEI. The CDR3 is made up of 15 amino acids. The CDR3 protein is CASSGGQPGTGELFF. CDR3 DNA, as far as it was read: TGTGCCAGCAGCGGGGGACAGCCCGGCACCGGGGAG. Looking up the rest from reference TRBV2 and TRBJ2-2 gives the full variable domain: EPEVTQTPSHQVTQMGQEVILRCVPISNHLYFYWYRQILGQKVEFLVSFYNNEISEKSEIFDDQFSVERPDGSNFTLKIRSTKLEDSAMYFCASSGGQPGTGELFFGEGSRLTVL.

In regard to this clone: The read ends 3 residues shy of where the CDR3 ends; the end is completed using the germline J gene. The chain is built from TRBV2 and TRBJ2-7; the D gene could be TRBD1 or TRBD2 (5 bases each). The CDR3 runs 13 residues. V shed 8 bases and J shed 4 bases, with 15 bases lying between them. The germline CDR1 and CDR2 sequences are SNHLY and FYNNEI. Partial CDR3 DNA: TGTGCCAGCTGGCAGGTAGGGGAGTACGAG. Translated: CASWQVGEYE. From start to end, the CDR3 is CASWQVGEYEQYF.

This clone came up many times. The observed sequence ends 3 residues before the CDR3 terminus, with the missing tail filled in from the germline J gene. The V gene is TRBV23-1, the J gene TRBJ1-5; D unclear. TRBV23-1 is noted as an ORF with a role that remains uncertain. CDR3 length: 13 amino acids. The V and J ends lost 8 bases and 7 bases respectively, with 15 bases between them. The CDR3 DNA, read in part, is TGCGCCAGCCCTACGGCAGGCAGGCAGCCC. This gives the protein CASPTAGRQP. In full, the CDR3 is CASPTAGRQPQHF.

Many counts were recorded for this clone. The sequenced fragment ends 3 residues before the CDR3 boundary, so the rest is inferred from the germline J gene. This chain links TRBV19 with TRBJ2-2, with a weak D call TRBD1 (6 bases). V was pared by 3 bases and J by 2 bases, with 16 bases between. Per the germline V gene, CDR1 is LNHDA and CDR2 is SQIVND (reference sequence). The CDR3 length is 17 residues. CDR3 loop: CASSIGFGQTNTGELFF. The CDR3 bases that were read are TGTGCCAGTAGTATTGGGTTCGGACAGACTAACACCGGGGAG. The complete variable domain, with remaining parts taken from reference TRBV19 and TRBJ2-2, reads DGGITQSPKYLFRKEGQNVTLSCEQNLNHDAMYWYRQDPGQGLRLIYYSQIVNDFQKGDIAEGYSVSREKKESFPLTVTSAQKNPTAFYLCASSIGFGQTNTGELFFGEGSRLTVL.

This clone was observed a handful of times. The read gets to within 3 residues of the CDR3 end, and the germline J gene fills in the rest. The chain combines TRBV5-1 with TRBJ2-7; TRBD2 matches at 8 bases. The J segment lost 4 bases and the V segment lost 3 bases, leaving 9 bases of the junction unmatched. CDR3 length: 15 amino acids. Germline loops: CDR1 SGHRS, CDR2 YFSETQ. The CDR3 region is CASSSTGTSVYEQYF. The sequenced part of the CDR3 DNA is TGCGCCAGCAGCTCTACTGGGACTAGTGTTTACGAG.

In its sample, this clone was seen many times. The read ends 3 residues shy of where the CDR3 ends; the end is completed using the germline J gene. This chain joins TRBV7-8 and TRBJ1-1, with D maybe TRBD1 (5 bases). CDR1 is SGHVS and CDR2 is FQNEAQ in the germline V gene. This CDR3 spans 14 amino acids. V was clipped by 5 bases and J by 0 bases, with 10 bases between them. This CDR3 is CASSPDRMNTEAFF. The sequenced part of the CDR3 DNA is TGTGCCAGCAGCCCAGACAGAATGAACACTGAA.

Worth noting for this clone: The CDR3 goes on 3 residues after the read ends, and that part is filled in from the germline J gene. The chain employs TRBV5-5 and TRBJ2-1; TRBD2 matches at 11 bases. The CDR3 loop spans 15 amino acids. CDR1 and CDR2 from the germline V gene are SGHKS and YYEKEE (reference sequence). The J segment lost 6 bases and the V segment lost 2 bases, leaving 4 bases of the junction unmatched. The CDR3 protein is CASSLSSGRANEQFF. The sequenced CDR3 bases are TGTGCCAGCAGCTTAAGTAGCGGGAGGGCCAATGAG.

This clone was observed at least ten times. The read ends 3 residues shy of where the CDR3 ends; the end is completed using the germline J gene. The chain joins TRBV30 to TRBJ2-1, with TRBD2 matching 11 bases. The CDR3 runs to 19 residues. Germline V gives CDR1 GTSNPN, CDR2 SVGIG (reference sequence). With V trimmed by 4 bases and J by 7 bases, 21 bases remained unmatched. The sequenced CDR3 bases are TGTGCCTGGATTTTGGGGACTAGCGGAAAACCACCTTTATTAAATGAG. This encodes CAWILGTSGKPPLLNE. In full, the CDR3 is CAWILGTSGKPPLLNEQFF. The entire variable domain, with the rest obtained from reference TRBV30 and TRBJ2-1, is as follows: SQTIHQWPATLVQPVGSPLSLECTVEGTSNPNLYWYRQAAGRGLQLLFYSVGIGQISSEVPQNLSASRPQDRQFILSSKKLLLSDSGFYLCAWILGTSGKPPLLNEQFFGPGTRLTVL.

This clone was seen repeatedly, ten times or more. The CDR3 extends 3 residues past the end of the read, so its final part is completed from the germline J gene. This chain links TRBV20-1 with TRBJ2-1; TRBD2 matches at 11 bases. Germline CDR1 and CDR2: DFQATT and SNEGSKA (reference sequence). V was clipped by 5 bases and J by 6 bases; unmatched bases: 3. The CDR3 extends over 13 amino acids. The CDR3 bases that were read are TGCAGTGCTTCAGGACTAGCGGGCAATGAG. Its translation is CSASGLAGNE. The full CDR3 sequence reads CSASGLAGNEQFF.